This T cell receptor (beta chain) is drawn from a study of PD-L1 blockade in urothelial cancer. TCRdb's copy holds only in-frame clones and misses some; the assay was immunoSEQ multiplex PCR. The sample lists around 120,000 clones, around 85% occurring once. The germline CDR1 and CDR2 sequences are MNHEY and SVGAGI. Trimming took 6 bases from V and 4 from J, leaving 13 bases between them. The CDR3 is made up of 14 amino acids. The source material was PBMCs, sampled around atezolizumab (anti-PD-L1) treatment. The rearrangement uses TRBV6-5 and TRBJ2-1; perhaps TRBD2 as D (5 bases). The sequence was collected from a man in his fifties or sixties with urothelial cancer. Here the CDR3 DNA reads TGTGCCAGCAGACAACTGGAGCGGTACAATGAGCAGTTCTTC. As protein: CASRQLERYNEQFF.